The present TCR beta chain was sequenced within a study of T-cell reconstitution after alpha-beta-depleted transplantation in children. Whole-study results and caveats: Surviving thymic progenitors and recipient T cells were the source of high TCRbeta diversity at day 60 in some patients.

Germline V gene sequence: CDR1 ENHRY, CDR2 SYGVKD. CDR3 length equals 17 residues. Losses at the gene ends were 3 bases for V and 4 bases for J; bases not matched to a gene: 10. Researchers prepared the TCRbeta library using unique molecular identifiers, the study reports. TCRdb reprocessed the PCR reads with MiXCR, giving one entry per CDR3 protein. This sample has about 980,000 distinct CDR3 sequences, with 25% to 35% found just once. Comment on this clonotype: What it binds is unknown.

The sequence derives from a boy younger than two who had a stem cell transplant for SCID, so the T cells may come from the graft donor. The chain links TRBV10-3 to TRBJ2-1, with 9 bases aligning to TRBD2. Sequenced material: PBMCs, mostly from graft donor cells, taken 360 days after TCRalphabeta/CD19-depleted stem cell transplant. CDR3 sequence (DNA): TGTGCCATCAGTGACTACCCTATAGCGGGGGTATACAATGAGCAGTTCTTC. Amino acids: CAISDYPIAGVYNEQFF.